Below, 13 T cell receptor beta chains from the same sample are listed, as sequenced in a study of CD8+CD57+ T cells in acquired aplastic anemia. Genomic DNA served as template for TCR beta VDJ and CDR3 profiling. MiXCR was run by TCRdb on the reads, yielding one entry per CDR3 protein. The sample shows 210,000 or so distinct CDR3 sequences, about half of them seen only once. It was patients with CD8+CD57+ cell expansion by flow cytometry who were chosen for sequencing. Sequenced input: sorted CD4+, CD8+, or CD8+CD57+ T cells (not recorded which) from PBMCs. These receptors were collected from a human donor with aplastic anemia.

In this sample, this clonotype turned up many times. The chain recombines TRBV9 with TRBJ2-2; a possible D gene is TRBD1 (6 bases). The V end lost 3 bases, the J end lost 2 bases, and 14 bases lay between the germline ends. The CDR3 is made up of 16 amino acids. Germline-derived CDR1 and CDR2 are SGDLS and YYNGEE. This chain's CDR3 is CASSAQTGRNTGELFF. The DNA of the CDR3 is TGTGCCAGCAGCGCCCAGACAGGACGCAACACCGGGGAGCTGTTTTTT.

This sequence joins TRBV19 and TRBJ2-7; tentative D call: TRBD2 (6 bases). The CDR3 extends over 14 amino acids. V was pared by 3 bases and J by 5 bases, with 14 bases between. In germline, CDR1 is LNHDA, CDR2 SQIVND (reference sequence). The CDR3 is CASSMSGGVDEQYF. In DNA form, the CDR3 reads TGTGCCAGTAGTATGTCCGGAGGGGTCGACGAGCAGTACTTC.

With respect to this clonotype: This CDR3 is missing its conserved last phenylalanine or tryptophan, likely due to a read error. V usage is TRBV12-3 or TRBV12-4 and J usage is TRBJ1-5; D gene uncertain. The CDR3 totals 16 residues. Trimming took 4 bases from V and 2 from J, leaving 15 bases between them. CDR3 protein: CASSYHRTDRNQPQHL. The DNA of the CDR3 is TGTGCCAGCAGTTATCATAGGACGGACCGCAATCAGCCCCAGCATCTT.

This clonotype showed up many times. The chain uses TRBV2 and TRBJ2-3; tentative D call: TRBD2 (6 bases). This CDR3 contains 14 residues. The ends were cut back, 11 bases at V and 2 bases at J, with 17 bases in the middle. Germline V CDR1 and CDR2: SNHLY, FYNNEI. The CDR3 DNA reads TGTGCCGGCAACCTCGGGAGTCTCACAGATACGCAGTATTTT. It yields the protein CAGNLGSLTDTQYF. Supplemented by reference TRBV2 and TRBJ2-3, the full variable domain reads EPEVTQTPSHQVTQMGQEVILRCVPISNHLYFYWYRQILGQKVEFLVSFYNNEISEKSEIFDDQFSVERPDGSNFTLKIRSTKLEDSAMYFCAGNLGSLTDTQYFGPGTRLTVL.

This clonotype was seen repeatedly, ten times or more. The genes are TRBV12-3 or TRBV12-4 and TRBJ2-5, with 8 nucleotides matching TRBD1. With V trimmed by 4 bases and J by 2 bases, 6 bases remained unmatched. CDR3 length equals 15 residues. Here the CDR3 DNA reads TGTGCCAGCAGTTCTTACCGGGACAGGCAAGAGACCCAGTACTTC. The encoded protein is CASSSYRDRQETQYF.

CDR3 sequence reads: CASSSDRGNSPLHF. In DNA form, the CDR3 reads TGTGCCAGCAGTTCAGACAGGGGCAATTCACCCCTCCACTTT. The chain recombines TRBV7-6 with TRBJ1-6; TRBD1 matches 8 bases. V trimming: 6 bases; J trimming: 7 bases; junction bases outside the gene matches: 5. The CDR3 is 14 residues long. CDR1 SGHVS and CDR2 FNYEAQ come from the germline V gene. Complete variable domain (other parts from reference TRBV7-6 and TRBJ1-6): GAGVSQSPRYKVTKRGQDVALRCDPISGHVSLYWYRQALGQGPEFLTYFNYEAQQDKSGLPNDRFSAERPEGSISTLTIQRTEQRDSAMYRCASSSDRGNSPLHFGNGTRLTVT.

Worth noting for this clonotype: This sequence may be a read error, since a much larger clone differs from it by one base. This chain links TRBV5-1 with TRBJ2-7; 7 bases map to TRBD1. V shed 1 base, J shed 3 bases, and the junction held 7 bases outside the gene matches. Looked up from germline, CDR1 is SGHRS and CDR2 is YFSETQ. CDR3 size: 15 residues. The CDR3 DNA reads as TGCGCCAGCAGCTTGATGGGACAGCGAGTCTACGAGCAGTACTTC. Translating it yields CASSLMGQRVYEQYF.

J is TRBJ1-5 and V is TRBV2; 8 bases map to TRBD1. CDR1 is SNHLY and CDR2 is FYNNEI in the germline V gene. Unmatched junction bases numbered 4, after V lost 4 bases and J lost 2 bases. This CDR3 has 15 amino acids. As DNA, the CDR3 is TGTGCCAGCAGTGTCCAGGGGGCGCGCAATCAGCCCCAGCATTTT. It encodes CASSVQGARNQPQHF.

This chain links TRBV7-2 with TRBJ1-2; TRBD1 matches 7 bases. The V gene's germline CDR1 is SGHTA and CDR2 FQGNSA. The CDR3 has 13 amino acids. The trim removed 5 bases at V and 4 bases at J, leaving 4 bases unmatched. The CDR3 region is CASSTGQSYGYTF. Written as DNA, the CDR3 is TGTGCCAGCAGCACGGGACAGTCCTATGGCTACACCTTC.

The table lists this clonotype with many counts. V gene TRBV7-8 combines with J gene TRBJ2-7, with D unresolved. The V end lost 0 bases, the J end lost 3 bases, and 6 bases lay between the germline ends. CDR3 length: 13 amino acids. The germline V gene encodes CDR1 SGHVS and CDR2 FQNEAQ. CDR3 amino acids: CASSLANDYEQYF. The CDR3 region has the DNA TGTGCCAGCAGCTTAGCGAACGACTACGAGCAGTACTTC.

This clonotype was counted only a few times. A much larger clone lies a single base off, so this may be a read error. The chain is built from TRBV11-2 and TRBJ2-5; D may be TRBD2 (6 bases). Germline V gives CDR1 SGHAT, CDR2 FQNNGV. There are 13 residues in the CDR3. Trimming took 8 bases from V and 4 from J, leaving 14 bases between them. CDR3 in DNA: TGTGCCAGCGGCCCGGGGGTGAGAGAGACCCAGTACTTC. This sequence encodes CASGPGVRETQYF.

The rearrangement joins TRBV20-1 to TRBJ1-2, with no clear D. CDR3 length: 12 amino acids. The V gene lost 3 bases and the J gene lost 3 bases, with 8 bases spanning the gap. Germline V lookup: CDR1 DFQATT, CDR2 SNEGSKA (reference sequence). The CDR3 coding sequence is TGCAGTGCTAGGATGGGCTACTATGGCTACACCTTC. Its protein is CSARMGYYGYTF.

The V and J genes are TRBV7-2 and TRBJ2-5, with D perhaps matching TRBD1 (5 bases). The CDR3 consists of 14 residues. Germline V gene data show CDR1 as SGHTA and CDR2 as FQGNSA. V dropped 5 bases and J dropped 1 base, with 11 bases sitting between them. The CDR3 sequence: CASSLTGSQETQYF. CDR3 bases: TGTGCCAGCAGCCTAACAGGCTCCCAAGAGACCCAGTACTTC. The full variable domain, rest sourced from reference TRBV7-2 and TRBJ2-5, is GAGVSQSPSNKVTEKGKDVELRCDPISGHTALYWYRQSLGQGLEFLIYFQGNSAPDKSGLPSDRFSAERTGGSVSTLTIQRTQQEDSAVYLCASSLTGSQETQYFGPGTRLLVL.